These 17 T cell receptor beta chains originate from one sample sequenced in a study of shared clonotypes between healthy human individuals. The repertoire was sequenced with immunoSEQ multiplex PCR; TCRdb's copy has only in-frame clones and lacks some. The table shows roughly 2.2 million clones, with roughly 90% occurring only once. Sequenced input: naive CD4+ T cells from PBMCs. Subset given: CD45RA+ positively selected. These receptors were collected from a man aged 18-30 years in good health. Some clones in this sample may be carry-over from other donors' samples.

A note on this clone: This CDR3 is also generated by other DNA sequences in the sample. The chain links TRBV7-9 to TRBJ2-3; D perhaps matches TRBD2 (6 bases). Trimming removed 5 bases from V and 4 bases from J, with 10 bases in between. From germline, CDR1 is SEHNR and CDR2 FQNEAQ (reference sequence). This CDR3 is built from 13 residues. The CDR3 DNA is TGTGCCAGCAGCCAATCGGGAGCAGATACGCAGTATTTT. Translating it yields CASSQSGADTQYF.

The CDR3 sequence: CASRQLAGTYEQYF. CDR3 sequence (DNA): TGTGCCAGCAGGCAACTAGCGGGAACCTACGAGCAGTACTTC. The chain has TRBV2 and TRBJ2-7, with TRBD2 matching 10 bases. This CDR3 comprises 14 residues. In germline, CDR1 is SNHLY, CDR2 FYNNEI. V dropped 6 bases and J dropped 2; count of bases not matched to a gene: 4.

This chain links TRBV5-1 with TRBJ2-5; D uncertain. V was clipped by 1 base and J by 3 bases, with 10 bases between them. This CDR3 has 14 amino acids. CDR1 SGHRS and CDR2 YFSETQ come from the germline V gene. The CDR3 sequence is CASSLYRREETQYF. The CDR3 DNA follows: TGCGCCAGCAGCTTGTACAGACGGGAAGAGACCCAGTACTTC.

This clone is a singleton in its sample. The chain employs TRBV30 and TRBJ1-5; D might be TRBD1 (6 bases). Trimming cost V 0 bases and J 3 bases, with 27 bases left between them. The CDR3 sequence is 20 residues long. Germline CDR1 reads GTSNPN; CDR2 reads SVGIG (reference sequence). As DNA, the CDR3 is TGTGCCTGGAGTGTACCCCCGGGGGCGCGACCGAATCGGGCCAATCAGCCCCAGCATTTT. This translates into CAWSVPPGARPNRANQPQHF.

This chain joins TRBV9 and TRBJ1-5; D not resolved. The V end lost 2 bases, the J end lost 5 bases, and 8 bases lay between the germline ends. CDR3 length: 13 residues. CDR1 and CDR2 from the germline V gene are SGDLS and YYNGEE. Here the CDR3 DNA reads TGTGCCAGCAGCGTTTCGGCAGATCAGCCCCAGCATTTT. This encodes CASSVSADQPQHF.

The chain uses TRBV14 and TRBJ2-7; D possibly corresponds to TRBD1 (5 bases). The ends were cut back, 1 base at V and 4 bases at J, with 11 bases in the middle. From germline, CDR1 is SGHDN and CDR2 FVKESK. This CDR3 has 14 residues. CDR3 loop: CASSQGTRVYEQYF. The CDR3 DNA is TGTGCCAGCAGCCAAGGGACAAGGGTTTACGAGCAGTACTTC.

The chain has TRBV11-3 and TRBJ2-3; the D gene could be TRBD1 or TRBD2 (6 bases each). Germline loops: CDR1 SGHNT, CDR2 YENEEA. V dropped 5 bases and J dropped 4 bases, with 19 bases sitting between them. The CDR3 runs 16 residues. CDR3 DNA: TGTGCCAGCAGCGAGGGGGGAACCCTCCTATCAGATACGCAGTATTTT. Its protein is CASSEGGTLLSDTQYF.

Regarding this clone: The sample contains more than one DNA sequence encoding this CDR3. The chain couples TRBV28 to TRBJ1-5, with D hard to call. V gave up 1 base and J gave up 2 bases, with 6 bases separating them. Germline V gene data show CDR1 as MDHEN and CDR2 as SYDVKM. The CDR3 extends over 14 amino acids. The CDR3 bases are TGTGCCAGCAGTTTATCTTTCGGCAATCAGCCCCAGCATTTT. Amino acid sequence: CASSLSFGNQPQHF.

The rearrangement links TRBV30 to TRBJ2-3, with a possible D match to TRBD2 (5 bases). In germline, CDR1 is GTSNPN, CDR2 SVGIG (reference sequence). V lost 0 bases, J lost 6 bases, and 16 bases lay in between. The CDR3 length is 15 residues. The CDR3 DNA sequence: TGTGCCTGGAGTGTATTGTCTCCGGGAAGGGATACGCAGTATTTT. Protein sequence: CAWSVLSPGRDTQYF.

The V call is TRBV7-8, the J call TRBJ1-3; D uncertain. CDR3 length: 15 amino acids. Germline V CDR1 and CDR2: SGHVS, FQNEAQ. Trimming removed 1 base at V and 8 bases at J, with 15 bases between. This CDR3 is CASSLGGQAPDTIYF. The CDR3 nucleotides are TGTGCCAGCAGCTTAGGAGGCCAGGCCCCGGACACCATATATTTT. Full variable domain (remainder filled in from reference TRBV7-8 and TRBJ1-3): GAGVSQSPRYKVAKRGQDVALRCDPISGHVSLFWYQQALGQGPEFLTYFQNEAQLDKSGLPSDRFFAERPEGSVSTLKIQRTQQEDSAVYLCASSLGGQAPDTIYFGEGSWLTVV.

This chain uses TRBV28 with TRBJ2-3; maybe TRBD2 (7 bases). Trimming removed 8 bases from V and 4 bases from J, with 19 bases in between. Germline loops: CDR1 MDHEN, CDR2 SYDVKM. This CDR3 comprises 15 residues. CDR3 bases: TGTGCCAGCGAAGAAGGACAGCGGGGCCCAGATACGCAGTATTTT. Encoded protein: CASEEGQRGPDTQYF.

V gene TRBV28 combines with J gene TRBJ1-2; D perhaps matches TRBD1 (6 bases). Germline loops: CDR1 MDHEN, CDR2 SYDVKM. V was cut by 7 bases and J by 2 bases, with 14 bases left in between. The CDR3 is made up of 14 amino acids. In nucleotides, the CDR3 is TGTGCCAGCACACGCGCGGGGGCGAACTATGGCTACACCTTC. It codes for CASTRAGANYGYTF.

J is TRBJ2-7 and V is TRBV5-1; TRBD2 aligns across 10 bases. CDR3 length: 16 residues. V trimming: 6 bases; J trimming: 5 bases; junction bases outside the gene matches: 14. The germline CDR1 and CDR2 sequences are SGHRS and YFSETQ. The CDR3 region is CASTFQLAGGADEQYF. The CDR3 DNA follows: TGCGCCAGCACCTTCCAATTAGCGGGGGGAGCTGACGAGCAGTACTTC.

The chain's CDR3 is CASSVGSSTTDTQYF. The CDR3 DNA sequence: TGTGCCAGCAGCGTAGGAAGTAGCACCACAGATACGCAGTATTTT. The J gene is TRBJ2-3, the V gene TRBV9; D uncertain. The V end was cut by 0 bases, the J end by 2 bases, with 10 bases between. In germline, CDR1 is SGDLS, CDR2 YYNGEE. The CDR3 extends over 15 amino acids. Supplemented by reference TRBV9 and TRBJ2-3, the full variable domain reads DSGVTQTPKHLITATGQRVTLRCSPRSGDLSVYWYQQSLDQGLQFLIQYYNGEERAKGNILERFSAQQFPDLHSELNLSSLELGDSALYFCASSVGSSTTDTQYFGPGTRLTVL.

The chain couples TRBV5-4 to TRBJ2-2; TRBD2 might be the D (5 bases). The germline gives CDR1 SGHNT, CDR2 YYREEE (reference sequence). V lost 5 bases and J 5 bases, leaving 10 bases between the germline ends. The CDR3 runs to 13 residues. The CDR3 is CASRLPGTGELFF. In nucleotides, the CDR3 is TGTGCCAGCAGGCTCCCGGGGACCGGGGAGCTGTTTTTT.

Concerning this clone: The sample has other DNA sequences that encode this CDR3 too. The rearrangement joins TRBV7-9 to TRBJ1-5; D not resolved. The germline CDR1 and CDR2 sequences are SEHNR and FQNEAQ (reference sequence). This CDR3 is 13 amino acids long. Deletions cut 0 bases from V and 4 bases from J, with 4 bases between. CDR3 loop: CASSLASNQPQHF. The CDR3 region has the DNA TGTGCCAGCAGCTTAGCCAGTAATCAGCCCCAGCATTTT.

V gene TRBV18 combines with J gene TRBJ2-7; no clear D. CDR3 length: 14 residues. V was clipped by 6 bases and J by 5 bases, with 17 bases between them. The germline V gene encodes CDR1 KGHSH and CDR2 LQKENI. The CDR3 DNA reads TGTGCCAGCTCCCCCGGGTCCCCTTCAAACGAGCAGTACTTC. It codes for CASSPGSPSNEQYF.